This entry describes one TCR beta chain. Trimming removed 8 bases from V and 2 bases from J; junction bases left unmatched: 10. The germline gives CDR1 SGHNT, CDR2 YENEEA. The CDR3 covers 15 residues. The sample belongs to a study of blood T cell repertoires in COVID-19. Study overall: The United States, Italy and Spain were the sources of the acute and convalescent COVID-19 samples.

The data were produced by immunoSEQ multiplex PCR, yet TCRdb's version contains in-frame clones alone and is incomplete. The table has roughly 80,000 clones, 83% seen once. This TCR derives from a woman older than 75 with acute or convalescent COVID-19. This chain connects TRBV11-3 to TRBJ2-7; the match to TRBD1 covers 9 bases. Sequenced: peripheral blood. The CDR3: CASLCDRGVAYEQYF. The CDR3 DNA reads TGTGCCAGCCTGTGTGACAGGGGGGTCGCCTACGAGCAGTACTTC.